This T cell receptor (beta chain) was identified in a study of blood T cell repertoires in COVID-19. The method was immunoSEQ multiplex PCR; TCRdb's version includes in-frame clones alone and lacks a portion of them. Here the sample spans 100,000 to 150,000 clones, less than 90% being singletons. Cohorts were based on clinical histories the participants reported. This receptor was obtained from a woman aged 50 to 60 who had recovered from COVID-19. Input material: PBMCs or T cells enriched from blood (not recorded which).

In DNA, the CDR3 is TGTGCCAGCAGCCCTTCCTCCTACAATGAGCAGTTCTTC. Translated, it gives CASSPSSYNEQFF. The rearrangement joins TRBV7-2 to TRBJ2-1; no clear D gene. Germline CDR1 and CDR2: SGHTA and FQGNSA. Trimming took off 5 bases at V and 0 bases at J, with 5 bases between the two ends. The CDR3 is 13 residues long. The full variable domain, in which reference TRBV7-2 and TRBJ2-1 provide the parts outside the CDR3, is GAGVSQSPSNKVTEKGKDVELRCDPISGHTALYWYRQSLGQGLEFLIYFQGNSAPDKSGLPSDRFSAERTGGSVSTLTIQRTQQEDSAVYLCASSPSSYNEQFFGPGTRLTVL.